Listed here are 17 T cell receptor beta chains from one sample, sequenced in a study of blood T cell repertoires in COVID-19. The assay was immunoSEQ multiplex PCR, and TCRdb's table has in-frame clones only and misses some. The sample records a few hundred thousand clones, over 80% being singletons. Sequencing was performed on peripheral blood. These receptors came from a woman in her sixties or seventies with COVID-19, enrolled during active disease.

Worth noting for this clone: This specimen includes other DNA sequences encoding the same CDR3. The V gene is TRBV19, the J gene TRBJ2-1; D may be TRBD1 (6 bases). The CDR3 length is 14 residues. CDR1 and CDR2 from the germline V gene are LNHDA and SQIVND (reference sequence). V lost 4 bases and J lost 4, with 11 bases in between. CDR3 residues: CASSTQGIYNEQFF. The CDR3 nucleotides read TGTGCCAGTAGTACCCAGGGGATATACAATGAGCAGTTCTTC. The variable domain in full, with the rest retrieved from reference TRBV19 and TRBJ2-1, is DGGITQSPKYLFRKEGQNVTLSCEQNLNHDAMYWYRQDPGQGLRLIYYSQIVNDFQKGDIAEGYSVSREKKESFPLTVTSAQKNPTAFYLCASSTQGIYNEQFFGPGTRLTVL.

Concerning this clone itself: Within the sample, other DNA sequences also encode this same CDR3. The chain is built from TRBV18 and TRBJ2-7, with D tentatively TRBD2 (7 bases). Germline V gives CDR1 KGHSH, CDR2 LQKENI. The ends were cut back, 3 bases at V and 6 bases at J, with 15 bases in the middle. CDR3 length equals 14 residues. The CDR3, as DNA: TGTGCCAGCTCACCCCCCGGGGGCGGGGGCGAGCAGTACTTC. Amino acid sequence: CASSPPGGGGEQYF.

The V call is TRBV24-1, the J call TRBJ1-1; D is unresolved. V was pared by 7 bases and J by 8 bases, with 10 bases between. The CDR3 runs 11 residues. Germline-derived CDR1 and CDR2 are KGHDR and SFDVKD. The CDR3 region is CATSLGREAFF. In nucleotides, the CDR3 is TGTGCCACCAGCCTAGGTCGGGAAGCTTTCTTT.

The chain joins TRBV2 to TRBJ1-2; possible D gene TRBD1, 6 bases. The CDR3 covers 13 residues. The germline V gene encodes CDR1 SNHLY and CDR2 FYNNEI. V was cut by 6 bases and J by 3 bases, with 11 bases left in between. The CDR3 nucleotides are TGTGCCAGCAGGCAGGACAGCTACTATGGCTACACCTTC. It specifies CASRQDSYYGYTF.

J is TRBJ1-4 and V is TRBV5-1; no firm D call. This CDR3 comprises 14 residues. CDR1 and CDR2 (germline): SGHRS, YFSETQ. Trimming cost V 1 base and J 7 bases, with 11 bases left between them. DNA of the CDR3: TGCGCCAGCAGCTTGAACGGTCTCGGTGAAAAACTGTTTTTT. It translates to CASSLNGLGEKLFF.

The chain recombines TRBV27 with TRBJ2-2, with D possibly matching TRBD2 (6 bases). The CDR3 is made up of 13 amino acids. Trimming left V 6 bases short and J 6 bases short, with 11 bases between. Germline V gene data show CDR1 as MNHEY and CDR2 as SMNVEV (reference sequence). The CDR3 loop reads CASSFRGSGELFF. The CDR3 DNA reads as TGTGCCAGCAGCTTCCGGGGGTCCGGGGAGCTGTTTTTT.

J is TRBJ1-1 and V is TRBV5-1; D not certain. Germline CDR1 and CDR2: SGHRS and YFSETQ. CDR3 length: 14 residues. Between the trimmed V and J ends, which lost 0 bases and 5 bases, there was a span of 11 bases. For the CDR3, the DNA is TGCGCCAGCAGCTTGGTATTGTCGAGGACTGAAGCTTTCTTT. Translated, it gives CASSLVLSRTEAFF.

The chain links TRBV3-1 (or the pseudogene TRBV3-2) to TRBJ2-3; 8 nucleotides align to TRBD1. Losses at the gene ends were 1 base for V and 0 bases for J; bases not matched to a gene: 0. Per the germline V gene, CDR1 is LGHDT and CDR2 is YNNKEL (reference sequence). This CDR3 comprises 15 residues. The CDR3 nucleotides are TGTGCCAGCAGCCAAGGACAGGGGAGCACAGATACGCAGTATTTT. It yields the protein CASSQGQGSTDTQYF.

This clone has only a few counts. The chain uses TRBV5-4 and TRBJ2-4, with TRBD1 matching 9 bases. CDR3 length: 14 amino acids. The V gene end was trimmed by 4 bases and the J gene end by 8 bases; junction bases not matched to a gene: 7. Germline CDR1 is SGHNT and CDR2 is YYREEE (reference sequence). The chain's CDR3 is CASSPRQGVDIQYF. For the CDR3, the DNA is TGTGCCAGCAGCCCGAGACAGGGGGTGGACATTCAGTACTTC.

The rearrangement joins TRBV20-1 to TRBJ2-3; maybe TRBD1 (6 bases). The CDR3 runs to 14 residues. Trimming cost V 3 bases and J 4 bases, with 14 bases left between them. CDR1 and CDR2 (germline): DFQATT, SNEGSKA (reference sequence). The CDR3 bases are TGCAGTGCTAGTGTAGCCTCAGGGGCAGATACGCAGTATTTT. This encodes CSASVASGADTQYF.

This rearrangement joins TRBV5-4 to TRBJ2-7, with TRBD2 as a possible D gene (5 bases). Germline V CDR1 and CDR2: SGHNT, YYREEE (reference sequence). CDR3 size: 14 residues. Trimming took 0 bases from V and 6 from J, leaving 13 bases between them. CDR3 nucleotide sequence: TGTGCCAGCAGCTTGGAGTCGGGGTTCGGCGAGCAGTACTTC. It codes for CASSLESGFGEQYF.

V and J are TRBV7-3 and TRBJ2-1; the D gene is possibly TRBD2 (5 bases). CDR3 length equals 14 residues. Germline CDR1 SGHTA, CDR2 FQGTGA. Trimming stripped 5 bases from V and 9 bases from J, with 17 bases between. Here the CDR3 reads CASSPINEGGEQFF. The CDR3 bases are TGTGCCAGCAGCCCTATTAACGAGGGTGGTGAGCAGTTCTTC.

V usage is TRBV2 and J usage is TRBJ1-4; 8 bases align to TRBD1. The CDR3 sequence is 15 residues long. Trimming removed 4 bases from V and 8 bases from J; junction bases left unmatched: 9. Germline V gene sequence: CDR1 SNHLY, CDR2 FYNNEI. The CDR3 here is CASSGVPGGNEKLFF. The CDR3 nucleotides are TGTGCCAGCAGTGGCGTTCCAGGGGGCAACGAAAAACTGTTTTTT.

The V gene is TRBV28, the J gene TRBJ2-2; no firm D call. The germline V gene encodes CDR1 MDHEN and CDR2 SYDVKM. V shed 5 bases and J shed 5 bases, with 15 bases lying between them. The CDR3 totals 15 residues. The DNA of the CDR3 is TGTGCCAGCAGTCCCCTCCCCGGGTTTACCGGGGAGCTGTTTTTT. Protein sequence: CASSPLPGFTGELFF.

The chain joins TRBV11-2 to TRBJ2-1; TRBD2 matches at 7 bases. This CDR3 spans 15 amino acids. Per the germline V gene, CDR1 is SGHAT and CDR2 is FQNNGV. V dropped 1 base and J dropped 5; count of bases not matched to a gene: 5. The CDR3 DNA reads as TGTGCCAGCAGCTTAGTAGCTAGCGGCCACAATGAGCAGTTCTTC. Encoded protein: CASSLVASGHNEQFF.

The chain has TRBV4-1 and TRBJ2-2, with TRBD2 matching over 9 bases. V lost 4 bases, J lost 1 base, and 7 bases stayed unmatched. Germline CDR1 MGHRA, CDR2 YSYEKL. There are 17 residues in the CDR3. CDR3 sequence: CASSPLKAGGNTGELFF. In DNA, the CDR3 is TGCGCCAGCAGCCCTCTAAAAGCGGGAGGGAACACCGGGGAGCTGTTTTTT.

This clone was recorded a few times. The gene calls are TRBV28 and TRBJ2-7, with D perhaps TRBD1 (6 bases). The CDR3 spans 15 residues. The germline CDR1 and CDR2 sequences are MDHEN and SYDVKM. V lost 6 bases, J lost 3 bases, and 18 bases lay in between. As DNA, the CDR3 is TGTGCCAGCAGACTGGCCACAGGGTCGTTCTACGAGCAGTACTTC. Translating gives CASRLATGSFYEQYF.